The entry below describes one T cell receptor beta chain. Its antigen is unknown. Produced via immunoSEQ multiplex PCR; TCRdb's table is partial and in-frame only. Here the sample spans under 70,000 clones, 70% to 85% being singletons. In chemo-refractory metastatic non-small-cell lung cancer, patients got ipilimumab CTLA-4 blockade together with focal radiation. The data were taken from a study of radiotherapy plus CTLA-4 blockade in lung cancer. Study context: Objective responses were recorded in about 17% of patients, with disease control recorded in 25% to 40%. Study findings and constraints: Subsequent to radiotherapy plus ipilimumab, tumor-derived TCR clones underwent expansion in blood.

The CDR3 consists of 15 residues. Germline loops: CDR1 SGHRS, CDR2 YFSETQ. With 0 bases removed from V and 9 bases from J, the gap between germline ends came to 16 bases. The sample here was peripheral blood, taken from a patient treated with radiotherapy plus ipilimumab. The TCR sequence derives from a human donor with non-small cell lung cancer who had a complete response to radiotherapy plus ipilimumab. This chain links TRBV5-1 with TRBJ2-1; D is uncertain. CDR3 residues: CASSLAGPRLSEQFF. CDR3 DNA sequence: TGCGCCAGCAGCTTGGCCGGCCCTAGATTAAGTGAGCAGTTCTTC.